The 28 T cell receptor beta chains given below trace back to one sample, sequenced in a study of molecular identifiers for immune sequencing clone quantification. Via MiXCR, TCRdb re-called the PCR reads, giving one row per CDR3 protein. This repertoire shows 68,000 or so distinct CDR3 sequences, less than 20% found once; its top ten account for 1.4% to 1.5%. Sequencing used naive CD8+ T cells from blood, with Jurkat cell RNA spiked in. The subset denotes: FACS-sorted CD8+CD4-CCR7+CD45RA+ naive T cells. These receptors all come from a human donor in good health. Some libraries in this study had Jurkat cell RNA spiked in.

In regard to this clonotype: At one end, the junction sequence differs from germline, possibly due to a read error. The rearrangement uses TRBV9 and TRBJ2-1; perhaps TRBD1 as D (7 bases). CDR1 is SGDLS and CDR2 is YYNGEE in the germline V gene. The CDR3 has 14 residues. The CDR3 DNA follows: TGTGCCGGCAGCGTAGGGGGCGGGACGCTTAAGCAGTTCTTC. Encoded protein: CAGSVGGGTLKQFF.

The chain uses TRBV7-8 and TRBJ2-1; D remains ambiguous. The germline CDR1 and CDR2 sequences are SGHVS and FQNEAQ. V was pared by 5 bases and J by 1 base, with 6 bases between. CDR3 length: 13 residues. Written as DNA, the CDR3 is TGTGCCAGCAGCCCTTCTTCCTACAATGAGCAGTTCTTC. Its translation: CASSPSSYNEQFF.

This clonotype was found a few times. The chain couples TRBV6-5 to TRBJ1-3, with unresolved D. CDR1 is MNHEY, CDR2 SVGAGI, per germline. V was shortened by 2 bases and J by 2 bases, with 4 bases between the two germline ends. The CDR3 is made up of 13 amino acids. CDR3 residues: CASSYRTGNTIYF. DNA for the CDR3: TGTGCCAGCAGTTACAGGACTGGAAACACCATATATTTT.

The chain combines TRBV12-3 or TRBV12-4 with TRBJ2-1; D unclear. The CDR3 runs to 11 residues. V lost 6 bases and J 7 bases, leaving 7 bases between the germline ends. CDR3 in amino acids: CASRDSNEQFF. CDR3 bases: TGTGCCAGCAGAGACTCGAATGAGCAGTTCTTC.

The chain combines TRBV20-1 with TRBJ2-7, with 8 positions matching TRBD2. This CDR3 has 14 residues. The germline gives CDR1 DFQATT, CDR2 SNEGSKA (reference sequence). V shed 6 bases, J shed 5 bases, and the junction held 12 bases outside the gene matches. In DNA form, the CDR3 reads TGCAGTGCAAGGACTAGCCGAAGCTTTGACGAGCAGTACTTC. It codes for CSARTSRSFDEQYF.

This clonotype was detected ten times or more. The V call is TRBV19, the J call TRBJ2-7, with 11 bases that match TRBD2. CDR1 and CDR2 (germline): LNHDA, SQIVND (reference sequence). CDR3 length: 16 amino acids. Trimming at V came to 5 bases and at J to 0 bases, leaving 6 bases not matched to a gene. The CDR3 protein is CASSPGTSGYSYEQYF. As DNA, the CDR3 is TGTGCCAGTAGTCCCGGGACTAGCGGATACTCCTACGAGCAGTACTTC.

This clonotype was detected ten times or more. The CDR3 is CSVVWGTGELFF. For the CDR3, the DNA is TGCAGCGTTGTTTGGGGCACCGGGGAGCTGTTTTTT. The chain joins TRBV29-1 to TRBJ2-2; D not resolved. V was clipped by 4 bases and J by 4 bases, with 7 bases between them. Germline V CDR1 and CDR2: SQVTM, ANQGSEA. The CDR3 is 12 residues long.

This clonotype occurred many times. The chain links TRBV10-3 to TRBJ1-5; D remains ambiguous. This CDR3 has 15 amino acids. The V gene's germline CDR1 is ENHRY and CDR2 SYGVKD. V shed 3 bases and J shed 4 bases, with 13 bases lying between them. The CDR3 bases are TGTGCCATCAGTGACAGCATATCGGCAAATCAGCCCCAGCATTTT. It specifies CAISDSISANQPQHF.

This clonotype appeared many times. The CDR3 bases are TGTGCCAGCAGCGTACCCGGGACAGGGGGCACAGATACGCAGTATTTT. This codes for CASSVPGTGGTDTQYF. The chain joins TRBV11-2 to TRBJ2-3; 10 bases line up with TRBD1. The CDR3 runs 16 residues. Losses at the gene ends were 5 bases for V and 1 base for J; bases not matched to a gene: 6. The germline CDR1 and CDR2 sequences are SGHAT and FQNNGV.

In its sample, this clonotype was seen a few times. This may arise from a read error, as a much more abundant clone is one base away. J is TRBJ2-7 and V is TRBV6-2 or TRBV6-3; a possible D gene is TRBD2 (5 bases). The CDR3 contains 17 residues. Germline lookup yields CDR1 MNHEY and CDR2 SVGEGT. Trimming took 0 bases from V and 0 from J, leaving 15 bases between them. CDR3 DNA sequence: TGTGCCAGCAGTTACTCGACACTAGTGGCGATCTCCTACGAGCAGTACTTC. This sequence encodes CASSYSTLVAISYEQYF.

This clonotype occurred many times. The rearrangement uses TRBV27 and TRBJ1-5; D is uncertain. The V gene lost 5 bases and the J gene lost 6 bases, with 11 bases spanning the gap. This CDR3 spans 13 amino acids. The germline CDR1 and CDR2 sequences are MNHEY and SMNVEV (reference sequence). As DNA, the CDR3 is TGTGCCAGCAGTCCCCTGGGTACTCAGCCCCAGCATTTT. Residues: CASSPLGTQPQHF.

This clonotype was seen more than once but under ten times. This may arise from a read error, as a much more abundant clone is one base away. CDR3 coding DNA: TGTGTCAGCAGTCTCATAGGGGGAGTGGGCACAGATACGCAGTATTTT. It yields the protein CVSSLIGGVGTDTQYF. The V and J genes are TRBV27 and TRBJ2-3; tentatively, D is TRBD1 (6 bases). The CDR3 spans 16 residues. The germline CDR1 and CDR2 sequences are MNHEY and SMNVEV (reference sequence).

This clonotype was seen many times. CDR3 nucleotide sequence: TGTGCCAGCAGCTTACATCTTACGGAGCGGGGAAACTACAATGAGCAGTTCTTC. This translates into CASSLHLTERGNYNEQFF. The chain links TRBV7-2 to TRBJ2-1; TRBD2 aligns across 7 bases. With V trimmed by 2 bases and J by 3 bases, 13 bases remained unmatched. In germline, CDR1 is SGHTA, CDR2 FQGNSA. The CDR3 is 18 residues long.

Turning to this clonotype: This may stem from a read error, because a much larger clone lies one nucleotide away. The chain has TRBV7-8 and TRBJ2-1; possibly TRBD2 for D (5 bases). CDR1 and CDR2 from the germline V gene are SGHVS and FQNEAQ. This CDR3 spans 17 amino acids. V was cut by 1 base and J by 2 bases, with 15 bases left in between. The CDR3 bases are TGTGCCAGCAGCTTAGATTCGTCTAGCCCACCCTACAATGAGCAGTTCTTC. Protein sequence: CASSLDSSSPPYNEQFF.

This clonotype was detected many times. The J gene is TRBJ2-7, the V gene TRBV4-1, with a possible D match to TRBD2 (6 bases). The germline gives CDR1 MGHRA, CDR2 YSYEKL. Trimming cost V 1 base and J 4 bases, with 14 bases left between them. This CDR3 contains 15 residues. The CDR3 DNA is TGCGCCAGCAGCCAAGTGGGAGGCTACCTATACGAGCAGTACTTC. Residues: CASSQVGGYLYEQYF.

In this sample, this clonotype turned up many times. The V call is TRBV5-4, the J call TRBJ2-5; D ambiguous. Per the germline V gene, CDR1 is SGHNT and CDR2 is YYREEE (reference sequence). The ends were cut back, 0 bases at V and 2 bases at J, with 17 bases in the middle. The CDR3 has 17 residues. CDR3 DNA: TGTGCCAGCAGCTTGGTGCCGTATTGGGGAACTCAAGAGACCCAGTACTTC. Translating it yields CASSLVPYWGTQETQYF.

This clonotype was picked up one time. V usage is TRBV5-1 and J usage is TRBJ2-1; D may be TRBD2 (5 bases). CDR1 is SGHRS and CDR2 is YFSETQ in the germline V gene. This CDR3 comprises 13 residues. V was trimmed by 1 base and J by 10 bases, leaving 12 bases between them. This CDR3 is CASSLTLGEEQFF. For the CDR3, the DNA is TGCGCCAGCAGCTTGACGTTGGGAGAGGAGCAGTTCTTC.

In its sample, this clonotype was seen a few times. This chain links TRBV9 with TRBJ2-3; 10 nucleotides line up with TRBD2. In germline, CDR1 is SGDLS, CDR2 YYNGEE. V lost 7 bases to trimming and J lost 3 bases; unmatched junction nucleotides: 5. There are 14 residues in the CDR3. The CDR3 DNA sequence: TGTGCCAGCCGGAGCGGGAGGGGAACAGATACGCAGTATTTT. This codes for CASRSGRGTDTQYF. The full variable domain, its missing parts supplied by reference TRBV9 and TRBJ2-3, is DSGVTQTPKHLITATGQRVTLRCSPRSGDLSVYWYQQSLDQGLQFLIQYYNGEERAKGNILERFSAQQFPDLHSELNLSSLELGDSALYFCASRSGRGTDTQYFGPGTRLTVL.

This clonotype was observed many times. V usage is TRBV27 and J usage is TRBJ2-7, with D hard to call. Germline assignment: CDR1 MNHEY and CDR2 SMNVEV (reference sequence). Deletions cut 4 bases from V and 3 bases from J, with 16 bases between. CDR3 size: 15 residues. CDR3 bases: TGTGCCAGCAGTTCCTCCGGGCCCAACATCTACGAGCAGTACTTC. It specifies CASSSSGPNIYEQYF.

There are a few counts of this clonotype. The genes are TRBV20-1 and TRBJ2-1; weak D call: TRBD1 (6 bases). Trimming removed 4 bases at V and 6 bases at J, with 31 bases between. Germline V CDR1 and CDR2: DFQATT, SNEGSKA (reference sequence). The CDR3 runs 19 residues. The CDR3 coding sequence is TGCAGTGCTATCAGACAGGTGGTCCTAGTAGCGTGGGCTTCCAATGAGCAGTTCTTC. Protein product: CSAIRQVVLVAWASNEQFF.

V is TRBV12-3 or TRBV12-4 and J is TRBJ2-7, with 9 nucleotides matching TRBD2. V shed 3 bases, J shed 1 base, and the junction held 13 bases outside the gene matches. The CDR3 loop spans 18 amino acids. CDR3 bases: TGTGCCAGCAGTTTTCCCATTCTGCGGGAGGGTGAATCCTACGAGCAGTACTTC. Translating gives CASSFPILREGESYEQYF.

Only one count was recorded for this clonotype. A much larger clone is a single base away; this may be a read error. This sequence joins TRBV7-8 and TRBJ2-5; D is unresolved. This CDR3 contains 13 residues. The V gene's germline CDR1 is SGHVS and CDR2 FQNEAQ. V was pared by 5 bases and J by 2 bases, with 9 bases between. CDR3 nucleotides: TGTGCCAGCAGCACCCACGGACAAGAGACCCAGTACTTC. It encodes CASSTHGQETQYF. Drawing the rest from reference TRBV7-8 and TRBJ2-5, the complete variable domain is GAGVSQSPRYKVAKRGQDVALRCDPISGHVSLFWYQQALGQGPEFLTYFQNEAQLDKSGLPSDRFFAERPEGSVSTLKIQRTQQEDSAVYLCASSTHGQETQYFGPGTRLLVL.

This clonotype was seen repeatedly, ten times or more. The CDR3 protein is CASSVEYRGGTDTQYF. Written as DNA, the CDR3 is TGTGCCAGCAGCGTAGAGTACAGGGGTGGCACAGATACGCAGTATTTT. J is TRBJ2-3 and V is TRBV9; 7 positions match TRBD1. The CDR3 has 16 amino acids. V lost 0 bases and J lost 1; bases outside the gene matches: 5. Germline-derived CDR1 and CDR2 are SGDLS and YYNGEE.

This clonotype was seen many times. The V and J genes are TRBV4-1 and TRBJ2-7; the D gene is possibly TRBD1 (6 bases). Looked up from germline, CDR1 is MGHRA and CDR2 is YSYEKL. This CDR3 has 14 amino acids. V lost 1 base to trimming and J lost 3 bases, with 10 bases between them. CDR3 region: CASSQVAGDYEQYF. The CDR3 region has the DNA TGCGCCAGCAGCCAAGTCGCAGGGGACTACGAGCAGTACTTC.

This clonotype was recorded at least ten times. The V gene is TRBV6-2 or TRBV6-3, the J gene TRBJ2-2; 9 nucleotides align to TRBD2. Germline CDR1 MNHEY, CDR2 SVGEGT. This CDR3 is built from 15 residues. The V segment lost 3 bases and the J segment 7 bases; nucleotides outside the gene matches: 6. CDR3 region: CASSYAGGPSGELFF. Written as DNA, the CDR3 is TGTGCCAGCAGTTATGCGGGAGGGCCCAGCGGGGAGCTGTTTTTT.

This clonotype was seen at least ten times. J is TRBJ2-5 and V is TRBV20-1; 11 nucleotides agree with TRBD1. This CDR3 has 17 amino acids. The V segment lost 6 bases and the J segment 5 bases; nucleotides outside the gene matches: 17. Germline V gene lookup returns CDR1 DFQATT and CDR2 SNEGSKA (reference sequence). The DNA for the CDR3 is TGCAGTGCATCCGGACAGGGGGCTACTCGGCTACAGGAGACCCAGTACTTC. The encoded protein is CSASGQGATRLQETQYF.

This clonotype has a count of ten or more. V gene TRBV6-5 combines with J gene TRBJ1-5; 7 nucleotides align to TRBD1. Germline V gene lookup returns CDR1 MNHEY and CDR2 SVGAGI. The V and J ends lost 8 bases and 1 base, in that order; junction bases with no gene match: 5. CDR3 length equals 14 residues. The CDR3 sequence: CASRQGVSNQPQHF. For the CDR3, the DNA is TGTGCCAGCCGCCAGGGGGTGAGCAATCAGCCCCAGCATTTT.

This clonotype was observed at least ten times. The CDR3 protein is CASSTGQWNTEAFF. CDR3 bases: TGTGCCAGCAGCACGGGACAGTGGAACACTGAAGCTTTCTTT. This chain uses TRBV5-4 with TRBJ1-1, with 7 bases aligning to TRBD1. Germline values: CDR1 SGHNT, CDR2 YYREEE (reference sequence). The CDR3 covers 14 residues. V trimming: 4 bases; J trimming: 1 base; junction bases outside the gene matches: 4.